The clone carrying this TCR beta chain was counted ten times or more. Combining iRepertoire HTBI primers with Arm-PCR of CDR3 regions, the authors built TCR beta libraries. TCRdb itself ran the multiplex PCR reads through MiXCR, one entry per CDR3 protein. The table has roughly 530,000 distinct CDR3 sequences, around 16% seen once. The record originates from a study of regulatory T cells in long-lasting Graves disease. Germline CDR1 and CDR2: LGHDT and YNNKEL (reference sequence). CDR3 length: 13 amino acids. V dropped 0 bases and J dropped 14 bases, with 13 bases sitting between them. Time point described: newly diagnosed GD, antithyroid drugs for less than 3 months. Extracted RNA from PBMCs served as the source of the TCR library. Another study also made use of these data, one on T cells in Graves' hyperthyroidism and ophthalmopathy. From that report: Separation of ophthalmopathy from stable hyperthyroidism was achieved by a 13 V-J model.

The receptor was derived from a woman aged 40 to 65 with Graves disease. The material was peripheral blood mononuclear cells (PBMCs), obtained at new diagnosis, from a patient treated with antithyroid drugs. The V call is TRBV3-1, the J call TRBJ1-4; unclear D gene. The CDR3 here is CASSQEYPGRLFF. The CDR3 region has the DNA TGTGCCAGCAGCCAAGAATACCCGGGAAGGCTGTTTTTT.